This TCR beta chain was identified during a study of CD8+CD57+ T cells in acquired aplastic anemia. Findings of the study overall: Overlap between patients and controls comprised almost 30 CD8+ CDR3 sequences.

The sequenced patients had an expansion of CD8+CD57+ cells seen by flow cytometry. In germline, CDR1 is MRHNA, CDR2 SNTAGT. The CDR3 sequence is 15 residues long. Trimming took off 6 bases at V and 3 bases at J, with 15 bases between the two ends. A word on this clonotype: The antigen remains unidentified.

Profiling of TCR beta VDJ combinations and CDR3 sequences used genomic DNA as template. TCRdb ran MiXCR on the reads and lists one entry per CDR3 protein. The sample has 75,000 to 80,000 distinct CDR3 sequences; 70% are singletons. Sequenced: sorted CD4+, CD8+, or CD8+CD57+ T cells (not recorded which) from PBMCs. This TCR came from a human donor with aplastic anemia. The chain has TRBV6-4 and TRBJ1-5, with unresolved D. The CDR3 DNA follows: TGTGCCAGCAGCCGCGGCCGTGGTTCCAATCAGCCCCAGCATTTT. This sequence encodes CASSRGRGSNQPQHF.